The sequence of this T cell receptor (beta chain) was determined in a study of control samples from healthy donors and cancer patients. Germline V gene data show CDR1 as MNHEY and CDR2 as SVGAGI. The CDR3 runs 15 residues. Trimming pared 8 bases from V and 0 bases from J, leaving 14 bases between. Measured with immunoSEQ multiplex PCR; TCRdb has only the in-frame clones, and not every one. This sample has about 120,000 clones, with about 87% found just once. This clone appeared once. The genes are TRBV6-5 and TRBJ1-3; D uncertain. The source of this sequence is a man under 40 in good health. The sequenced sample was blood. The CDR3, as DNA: TGTGCCAGCCTCCCCTTTCTCAGCTCTGGAAACACCATATATTTT. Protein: CASLPFLSSGNTIYF.